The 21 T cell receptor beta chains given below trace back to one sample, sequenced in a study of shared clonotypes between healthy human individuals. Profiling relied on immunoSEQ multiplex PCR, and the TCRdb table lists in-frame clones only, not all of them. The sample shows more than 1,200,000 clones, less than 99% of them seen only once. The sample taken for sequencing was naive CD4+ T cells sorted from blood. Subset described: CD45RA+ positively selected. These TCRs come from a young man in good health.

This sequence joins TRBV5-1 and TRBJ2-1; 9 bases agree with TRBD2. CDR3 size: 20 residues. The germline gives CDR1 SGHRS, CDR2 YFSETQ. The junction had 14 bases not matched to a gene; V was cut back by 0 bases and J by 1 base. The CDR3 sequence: CASSLEGATSGKPSYNEQFF. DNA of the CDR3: TGCGCCAGCAGCTTGGAGGGGGCGACTAGCGGCAAGCCGTCCTACAATGAGCAGTTCTTC.

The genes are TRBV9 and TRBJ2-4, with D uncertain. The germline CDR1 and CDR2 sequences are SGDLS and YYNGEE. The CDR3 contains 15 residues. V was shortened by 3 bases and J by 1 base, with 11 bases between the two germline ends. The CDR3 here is CASSGQEAAKNIQYF. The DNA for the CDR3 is TGTGCCAGCAGCGGTCAAGAGGCGGCCAAAAACATTCAGTACTTC.

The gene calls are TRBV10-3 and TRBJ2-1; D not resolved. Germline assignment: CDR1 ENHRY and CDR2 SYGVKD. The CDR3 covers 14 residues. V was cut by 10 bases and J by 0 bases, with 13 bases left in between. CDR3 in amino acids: CATQSRSSYNEQFF. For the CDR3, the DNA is TGTGCCACGCAATCGAGAAGCTCCTACAATGAGCAGTTCTTC.

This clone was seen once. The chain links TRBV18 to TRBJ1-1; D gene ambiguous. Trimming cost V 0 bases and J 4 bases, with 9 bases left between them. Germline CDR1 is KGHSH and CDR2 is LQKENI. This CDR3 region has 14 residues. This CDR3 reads CASSPPWGVTEAFF. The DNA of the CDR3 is TGTGCCAGCTCACCACCGTGGGGTGTCACTGAAGCTTTCTTT.

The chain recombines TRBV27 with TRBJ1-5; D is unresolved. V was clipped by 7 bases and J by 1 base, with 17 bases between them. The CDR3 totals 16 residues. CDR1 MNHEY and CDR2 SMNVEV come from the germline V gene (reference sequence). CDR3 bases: TGTGCCAGCACCTCCCTTGGAGGTTCGAGCAATCAGCCCCAGCATTTT. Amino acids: CASTSLGGSSNQPQHF.

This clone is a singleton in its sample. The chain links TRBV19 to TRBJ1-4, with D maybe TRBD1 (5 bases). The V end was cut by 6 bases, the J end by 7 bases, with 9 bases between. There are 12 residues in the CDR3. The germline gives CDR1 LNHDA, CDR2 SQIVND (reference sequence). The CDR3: CASSRRGEKLFF. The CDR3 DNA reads TGTGCCAGTAGCAGGAGGGGTGAAAAACTGTTTTTT.

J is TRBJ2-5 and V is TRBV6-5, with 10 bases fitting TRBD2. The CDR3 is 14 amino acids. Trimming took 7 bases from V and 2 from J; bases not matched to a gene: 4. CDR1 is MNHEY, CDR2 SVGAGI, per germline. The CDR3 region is CASKKLAGQETQYF. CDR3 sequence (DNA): TGTGCCAGCAAGAAACTAGCGGGACAAGAGACCCAGTACTTC.

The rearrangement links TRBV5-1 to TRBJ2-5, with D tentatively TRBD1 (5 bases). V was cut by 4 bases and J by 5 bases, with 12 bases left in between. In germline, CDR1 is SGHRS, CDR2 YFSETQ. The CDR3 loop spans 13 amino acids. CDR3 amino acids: CASSDSGWETQYF. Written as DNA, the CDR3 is TGCGCCAGCAGCGATTCAGGGTGGGAGACCCAGTACTTC.

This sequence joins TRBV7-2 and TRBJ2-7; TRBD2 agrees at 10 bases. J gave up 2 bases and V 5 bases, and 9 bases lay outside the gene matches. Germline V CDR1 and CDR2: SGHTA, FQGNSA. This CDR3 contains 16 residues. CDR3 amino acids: CASSRTLAGGTYEQYF. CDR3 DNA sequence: TGTGCCAGCAGCCGAACCTTAGCGGGAGGCACCTACGAGCAGTACTTC.

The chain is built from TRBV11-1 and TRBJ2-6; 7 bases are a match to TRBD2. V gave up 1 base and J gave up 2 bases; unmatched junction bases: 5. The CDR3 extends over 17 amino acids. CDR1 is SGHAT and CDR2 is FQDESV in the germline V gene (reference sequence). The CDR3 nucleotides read TGTGCCAGCAGCTTAGGGACTAGTCTGACTGGGGCCAACGTCCTGACTTTC. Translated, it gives CASSLGTSLTGANVLTF.

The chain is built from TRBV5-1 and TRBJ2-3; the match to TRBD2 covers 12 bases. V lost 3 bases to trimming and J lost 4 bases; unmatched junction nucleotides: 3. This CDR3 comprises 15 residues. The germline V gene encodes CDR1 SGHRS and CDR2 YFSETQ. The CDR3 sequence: CASSSGTSGPDTQYF. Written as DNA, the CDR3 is TGCGCCAGCAGCTCCGGGACTAGCGGGCCAGATACGCAGTATTTT.

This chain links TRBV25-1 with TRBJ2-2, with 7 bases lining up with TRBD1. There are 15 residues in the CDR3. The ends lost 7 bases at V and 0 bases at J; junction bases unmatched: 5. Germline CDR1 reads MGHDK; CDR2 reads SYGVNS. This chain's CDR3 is CASKLGTANTGELFF. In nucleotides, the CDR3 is TGTGCCAGCAAGCTAGGGACAGCGAACACCGGGGAGCTGTTTTTT.

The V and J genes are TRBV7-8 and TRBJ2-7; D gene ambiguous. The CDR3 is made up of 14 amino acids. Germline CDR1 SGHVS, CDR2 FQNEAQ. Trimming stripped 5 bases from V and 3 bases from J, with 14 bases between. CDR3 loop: CASSRVGRNYEQYF. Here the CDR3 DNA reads TGTGCCAGCAGCCGAGTAGGGCGGAACTACGAGCAGTACTTC.

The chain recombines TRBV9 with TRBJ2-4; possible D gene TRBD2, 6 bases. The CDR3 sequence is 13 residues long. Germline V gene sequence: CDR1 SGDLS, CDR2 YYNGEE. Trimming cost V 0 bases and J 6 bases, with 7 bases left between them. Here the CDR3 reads CASSVDGGNIQYF. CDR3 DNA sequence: TGTGCCAGCAGCGTAGACGGGGGAAACATTCAGTACTTC. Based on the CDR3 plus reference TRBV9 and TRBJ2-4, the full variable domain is DSGVTQTPKHLITATGQRVTLRCSPRSGDLSVYWYQQSLDQGLQFLIQYYNGEERAKGNILERFSAQQFPDLHSELNLSSLELGDSALYFCASSVDGGNIQYFGAGTRLSVL.

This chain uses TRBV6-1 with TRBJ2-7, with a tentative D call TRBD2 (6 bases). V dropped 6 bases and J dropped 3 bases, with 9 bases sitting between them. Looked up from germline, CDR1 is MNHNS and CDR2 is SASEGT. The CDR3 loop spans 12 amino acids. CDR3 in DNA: TGTGCCAGCAGGGACTACCGCTACGAGCAGTACTTC. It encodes CASRDYRYEQYF.

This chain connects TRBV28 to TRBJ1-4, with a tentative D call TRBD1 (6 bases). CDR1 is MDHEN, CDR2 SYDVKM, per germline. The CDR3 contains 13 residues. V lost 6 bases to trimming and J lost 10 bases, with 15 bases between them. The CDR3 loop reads CASRTGFQVKLFF. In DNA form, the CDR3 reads TGTGCCAGCAGAACAGGGTTTCAAGTAAAACTGTTTTTT.

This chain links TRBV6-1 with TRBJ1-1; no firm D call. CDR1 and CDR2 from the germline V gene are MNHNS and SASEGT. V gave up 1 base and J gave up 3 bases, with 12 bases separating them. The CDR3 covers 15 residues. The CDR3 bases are TGTGCCAGCAGTGAAGGGGGTTTGGGCTACACTGAAGCTTTCTTT. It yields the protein CASSEGGLGYTEAFF.

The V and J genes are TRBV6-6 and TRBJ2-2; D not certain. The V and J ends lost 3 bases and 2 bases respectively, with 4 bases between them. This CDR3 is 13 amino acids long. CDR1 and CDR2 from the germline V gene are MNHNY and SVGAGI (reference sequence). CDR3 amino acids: CASSYTNTGELFF. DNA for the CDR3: TGTGCCAGCAGTTATACTAACACCGGGGAGCTGTTTTTT.

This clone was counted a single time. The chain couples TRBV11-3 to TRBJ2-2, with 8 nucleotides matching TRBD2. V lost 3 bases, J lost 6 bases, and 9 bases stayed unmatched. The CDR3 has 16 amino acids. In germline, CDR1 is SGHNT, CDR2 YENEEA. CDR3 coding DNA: TGTGCCAGCAGCTTTTTTGCGGGAGGTGGGGCCGGGGAGCTGTTTTTT. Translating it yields CASSFFAGGGAGELFF.

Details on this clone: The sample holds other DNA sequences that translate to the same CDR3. The CDR3 DNA reads as TGTGCCAGCAGCGTAGCTGGACTAGCGGGAGTCAATGAGCAGTTCTTC. Translating it yields CASSVAGLAGVNEQFF. This sequence joins TRBV9 and TRBJ2-1; 13 bases line up with TRBD2. The V gene's germline CDR1 is SGDLS and CDR2 YYNGEE. V gave up 0 bases and J gave up 6 bases; unmatched junction bases: 3. The CDR3 has 16 residues.

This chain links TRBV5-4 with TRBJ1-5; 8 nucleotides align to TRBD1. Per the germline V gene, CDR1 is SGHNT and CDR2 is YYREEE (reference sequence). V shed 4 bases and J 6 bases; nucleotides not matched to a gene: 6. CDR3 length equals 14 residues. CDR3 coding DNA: TGTGCCAGCAGCGCGGACAGGGCGGCTCAGCCCCAGCATTTT. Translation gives CASSADRAAQPQHF.